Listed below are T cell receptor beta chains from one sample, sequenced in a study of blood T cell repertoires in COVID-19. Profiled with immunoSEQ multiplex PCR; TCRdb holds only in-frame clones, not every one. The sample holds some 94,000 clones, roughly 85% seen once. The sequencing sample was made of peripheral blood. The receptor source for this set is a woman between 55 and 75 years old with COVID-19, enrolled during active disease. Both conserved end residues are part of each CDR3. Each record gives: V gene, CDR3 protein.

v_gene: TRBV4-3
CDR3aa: CASSSFPGSTDTQYF

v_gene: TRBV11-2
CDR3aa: CASSLLAGEETQYF

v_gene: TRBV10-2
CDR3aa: CASSLAGIYNEQFF

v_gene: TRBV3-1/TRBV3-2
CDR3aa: CASSQNGQGGNSPLHF

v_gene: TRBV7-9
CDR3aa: CASSLLIHGTEAFF

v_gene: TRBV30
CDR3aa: CAWNPGLAGHEQYF

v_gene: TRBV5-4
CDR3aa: CASSLDSGAGDEKLFF

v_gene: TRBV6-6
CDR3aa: CASSGAPQGRTGELFF

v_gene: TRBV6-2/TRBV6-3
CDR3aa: CASSYSYGSSGIQYF

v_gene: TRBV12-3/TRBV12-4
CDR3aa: CASSRARGTEAFF

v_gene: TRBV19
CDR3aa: CASSIVPAGYGYTF

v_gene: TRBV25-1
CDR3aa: CASSLAGGYTQYF

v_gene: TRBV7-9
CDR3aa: CASSIRPSGANVLTF

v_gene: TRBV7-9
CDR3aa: CASSLASVYQETQYF

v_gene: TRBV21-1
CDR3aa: CAGQGGTEAFF

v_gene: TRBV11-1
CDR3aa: CASSLGLQGVAEAFF